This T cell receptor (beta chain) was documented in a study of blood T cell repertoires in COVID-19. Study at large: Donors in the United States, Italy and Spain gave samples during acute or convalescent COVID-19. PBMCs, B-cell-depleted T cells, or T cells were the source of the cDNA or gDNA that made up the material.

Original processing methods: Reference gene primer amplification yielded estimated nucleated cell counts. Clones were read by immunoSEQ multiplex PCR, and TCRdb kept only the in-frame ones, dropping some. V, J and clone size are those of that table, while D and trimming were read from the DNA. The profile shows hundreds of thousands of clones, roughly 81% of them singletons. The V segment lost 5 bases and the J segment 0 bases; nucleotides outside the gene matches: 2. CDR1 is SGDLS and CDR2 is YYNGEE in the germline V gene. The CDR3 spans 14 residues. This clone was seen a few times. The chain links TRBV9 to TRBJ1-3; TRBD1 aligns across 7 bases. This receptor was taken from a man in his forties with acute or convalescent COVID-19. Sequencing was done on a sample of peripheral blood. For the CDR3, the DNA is TGTGCCAGCAGACGGGACAGCTCTGGAAACACCATATATTTT. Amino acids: CASRRDSSGNTIYF.